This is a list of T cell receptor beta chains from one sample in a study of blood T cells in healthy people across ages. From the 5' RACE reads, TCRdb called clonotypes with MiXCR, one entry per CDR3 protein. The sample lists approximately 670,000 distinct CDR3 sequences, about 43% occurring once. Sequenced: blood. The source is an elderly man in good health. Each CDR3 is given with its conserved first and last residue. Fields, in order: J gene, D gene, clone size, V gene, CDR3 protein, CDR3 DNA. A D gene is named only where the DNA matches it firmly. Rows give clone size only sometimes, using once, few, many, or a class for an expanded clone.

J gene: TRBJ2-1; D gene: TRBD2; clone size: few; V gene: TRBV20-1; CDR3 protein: CSVPTASGGARQYYNEQFF; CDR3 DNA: TGCAGTGTCCCTACGGCTAGCGGGGGGGCCCGACAATACTACAATGAGCAGTTCTTC
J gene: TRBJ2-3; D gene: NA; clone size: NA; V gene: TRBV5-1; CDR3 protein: CASSLGGNKDTQYF; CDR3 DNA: TGCGCCAGCAGCTTGGGAGGTAACAAAGATACGCAGTATTTT
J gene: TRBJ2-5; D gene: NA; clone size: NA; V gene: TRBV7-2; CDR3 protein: CAIPASGRETQYF; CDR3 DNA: TGTGCCATCCCAGCCTCGGGGAGAGAGACCCAGTACTTC
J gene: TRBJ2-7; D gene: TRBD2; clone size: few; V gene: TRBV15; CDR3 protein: CATSGSGTTGRYEQYF; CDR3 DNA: TGTGCCACCAGCGGATCCGGGACTACGGGCCGCTACGAGCAGTACTTC
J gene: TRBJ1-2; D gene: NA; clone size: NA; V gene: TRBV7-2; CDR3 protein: CASSSVSRVYGYTF; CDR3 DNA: TGTGCCAGCAGCTCAGTTTCTAGGGTCTATGGCTACACCTTC
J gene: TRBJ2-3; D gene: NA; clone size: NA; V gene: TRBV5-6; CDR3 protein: CASSHPPGEDSTDTQYF; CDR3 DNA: TGTGCCAGCAGCCACCCACCCGGGGAAGATAGCACAGATACGCAGTATTTT
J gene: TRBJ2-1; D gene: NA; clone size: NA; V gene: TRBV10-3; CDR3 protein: CAISEAILGEDEQFF; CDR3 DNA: TGTGCCATCAGTGAGGCCATACTAGGGGAGGATGAGCAGTTCTTC
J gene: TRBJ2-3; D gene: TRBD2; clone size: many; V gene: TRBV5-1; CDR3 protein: CASRPLAGDTDTQYF; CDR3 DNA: TGCGCCAGCAGACCACTAGCGGGGGACACAGATACGCAGTATTTT
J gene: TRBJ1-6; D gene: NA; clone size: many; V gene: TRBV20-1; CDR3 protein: CSARDWQAAQGPLHF; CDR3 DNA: TGCAGTGCTAGAGATTGGCAGGCGGCTCAGGGACCCCTCCACTTT
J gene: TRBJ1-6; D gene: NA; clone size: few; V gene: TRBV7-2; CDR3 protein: CASSLDTGRNSPLHF; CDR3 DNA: TGTGCCAGCAGCTTAGATACGGGGCGAAATTCACCCCTCCACTTT